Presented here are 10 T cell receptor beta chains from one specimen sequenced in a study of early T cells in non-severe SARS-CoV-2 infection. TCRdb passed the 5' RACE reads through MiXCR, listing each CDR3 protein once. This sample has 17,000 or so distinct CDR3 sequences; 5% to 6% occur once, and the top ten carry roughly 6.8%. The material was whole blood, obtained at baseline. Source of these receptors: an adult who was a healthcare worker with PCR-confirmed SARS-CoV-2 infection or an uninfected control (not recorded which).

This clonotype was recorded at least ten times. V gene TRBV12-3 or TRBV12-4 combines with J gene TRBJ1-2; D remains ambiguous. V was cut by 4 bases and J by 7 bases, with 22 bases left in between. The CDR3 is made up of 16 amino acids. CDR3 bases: TGTGCCAGCAGTTCTCACTCAGGCTCAATCGTCTCTGGCTACACCTTC. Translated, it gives CASSSHSGSIVSGYTF.

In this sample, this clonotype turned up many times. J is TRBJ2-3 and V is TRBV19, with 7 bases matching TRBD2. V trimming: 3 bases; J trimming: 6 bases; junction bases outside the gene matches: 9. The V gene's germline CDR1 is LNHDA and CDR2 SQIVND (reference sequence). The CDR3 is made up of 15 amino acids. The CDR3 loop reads CASSIVAGEGDTQYF. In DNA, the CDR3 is TGTGCCAGTAGTATTGTAGCGGGTGAGGGGGATACGCAGTATTTT.

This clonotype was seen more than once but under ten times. CDR3 bases: TGTGCCAGCACCCCGACACAGGGGGCGGGTGGAAACACCATATATTTT. Translation gives CASTPTQGAGGNTIYF. J is TRBJ1-3 and V is TRBV9, with 9 bases identical to TRBD1. V was clipped by 6 bases and J by 3 bases; unmatched bases: 10. The germline V gene encodes CDR1 SGDLS and CDR2 YYNGEE. The CDR3 consists of 16 residues.

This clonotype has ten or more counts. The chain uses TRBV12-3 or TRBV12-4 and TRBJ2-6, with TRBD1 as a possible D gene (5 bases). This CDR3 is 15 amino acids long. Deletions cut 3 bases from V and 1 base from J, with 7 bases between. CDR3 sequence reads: CASSFDSSGANVLTF. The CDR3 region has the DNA TGTGCCAGCAGTTTCGACAGTTCTGGGGCCAACGTCCTGACTTTC.

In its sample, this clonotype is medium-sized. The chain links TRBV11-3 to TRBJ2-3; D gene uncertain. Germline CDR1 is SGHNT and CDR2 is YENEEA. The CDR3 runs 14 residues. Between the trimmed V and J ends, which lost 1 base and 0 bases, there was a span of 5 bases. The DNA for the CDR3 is TGTGCCAGCAGCTTAGGGCGGAGCACAGATACGCAGTATTTT. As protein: CASSLGRSTDTQYF.

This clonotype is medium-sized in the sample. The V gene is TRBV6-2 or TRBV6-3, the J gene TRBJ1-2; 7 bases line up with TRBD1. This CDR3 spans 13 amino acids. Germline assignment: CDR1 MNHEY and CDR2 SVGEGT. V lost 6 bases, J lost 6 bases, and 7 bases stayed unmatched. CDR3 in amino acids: CASSLWDSDGYTF. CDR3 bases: TGTGCCAGCAGCCTCTGGGACAGTGATGGCTACACCTTC.

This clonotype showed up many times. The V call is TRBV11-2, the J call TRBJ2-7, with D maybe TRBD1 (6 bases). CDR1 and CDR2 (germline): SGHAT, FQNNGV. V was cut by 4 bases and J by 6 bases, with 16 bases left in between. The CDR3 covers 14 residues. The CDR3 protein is CASSWLQGSGEQYF. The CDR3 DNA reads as TGTGCCAGCAGCTGGTTACAGGGCTCCGGCGAGCAGTACTTC.

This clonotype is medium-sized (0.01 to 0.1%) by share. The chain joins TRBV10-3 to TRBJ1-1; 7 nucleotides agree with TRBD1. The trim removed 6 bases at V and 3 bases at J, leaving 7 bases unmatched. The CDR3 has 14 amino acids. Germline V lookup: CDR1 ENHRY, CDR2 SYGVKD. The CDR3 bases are TGTGCCATCAGGGGGGACAGACACTACACTGAAGCTTTCTTT. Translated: CAIRGDRHYTEAFF.

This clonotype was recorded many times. As DNA, the CDR3 is TGCAGTGCTAGAGATCCTCTAGCGGGGGGCACAGATACGCAGTATTTT. This codes for CSARDPLAGGTDTQYF. The gene calls are TRBV20-1 and TRBJ2-3; 10 bases fit TRBD2. Germline lookup yields CDR1 DFQATT and CDR2 SNEGSKA (reference sequence). Trimming removed 0 bases from V and 1 base from J; junction bases left unmatched: 4. There are 16 residues in the CDR3.

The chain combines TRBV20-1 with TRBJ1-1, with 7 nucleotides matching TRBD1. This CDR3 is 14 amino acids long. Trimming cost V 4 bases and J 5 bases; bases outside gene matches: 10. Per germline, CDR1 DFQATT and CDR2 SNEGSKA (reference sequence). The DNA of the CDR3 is TGCAGTGCTAAGACCGACAGGGTGGAGACTGAAGCTTTCTTT. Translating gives CSAKTDRVETEAFF.